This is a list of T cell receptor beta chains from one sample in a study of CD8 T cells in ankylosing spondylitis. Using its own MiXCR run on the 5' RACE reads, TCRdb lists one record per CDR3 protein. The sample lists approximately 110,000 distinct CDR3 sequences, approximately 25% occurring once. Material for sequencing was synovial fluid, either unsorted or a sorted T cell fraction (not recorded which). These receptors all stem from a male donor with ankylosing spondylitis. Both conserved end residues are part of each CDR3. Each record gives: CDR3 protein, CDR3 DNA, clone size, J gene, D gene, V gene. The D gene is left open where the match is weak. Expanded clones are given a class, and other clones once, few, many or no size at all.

CDR3aa: CASTPDRGEQFF; CDR3nt: TGTGCCAGCACCCCAGACCGGGGTGAGCAGTTCTTC; abundance: many; j_gene: TRBJ2-1; d_gene: .; v_gene: TRBV12-3/TRBV12-4
CDR3aa: CASSFSGANPRTQYF; CDR3nt: TGTGCCAGCAGTTTCTCTGGGGCCAACCCCAGGACCCAGTACTTC; abundance: few; j_gene: TRBJ2-5; d_gene: .; v_gene: TRBV27
CDR3aa: CASSLEQLPSYNEQFF; CDR3nt: TGTGCCAGCAGCTTAGAACAGCTACCCTCCTACAATGAGCAGTTCTTC; abundance: few; j_gene: TRBJ2-1; d_gene: .; v_gene: TRBV7-8
CDR3aa: CASSLPSGTNTGELFF; CDR3nt: TGCGCCAGCAGCTTGCCCAGCGGGACGAACACCGGGGAGCTGTTTTTT; abundance: few; j_gene: TRBJ2-2; d_gene: TRBD2; v_gene: TRBV5-1
CDR3aa: CASSLVFAYTGELFF; CDR3nt: TGTGCCAGCAGCTTAGTATTCGCCTACACCGGGGAGCTGTTTTTT; abundance: .; j_gene: TRBJ2-2; d_gene: .; v_gene: TRBV7-2
CDR3aa: CASSQEQSYTEAFF; CDR3nt: TGCGCCAGCAGCCAAGAACAGAGCTACACTGAAGCTTTCTTT; abundance: .; j_gene: TRBJ1-1; d_gene: .; v_gene: TRBV4-1
CDR3aa: CASTKWGATEAFF; CDR3nt: TGTGCCAGCACCAAATGGGGGGCCACTGAAGCTTTCTTT; abundance: .; j_gene: TRBJ1-1; d_gene: .; v_gene: TRBV7-9
CDR3aa: CASSYESSGNTIYF; CDR3nt: TGTGCCAGCAGTTATGAGAGCTCTGGAAACACCATATATTTT; abundance: .; j_gene: TRBJ1-3; d_gene: .; v_gene: TRBV7-2
CDR3aa: CASSAGGADTQYF; CDR3nt: TGTGCCAGCAGCGCCGGGGGGGCAGATACGCAGTATTTT; abundance: many; j_gene: TRBJ2-3; d_gene: TRBD2; v_gene: TRBV5-6
CDR3aa: CASSQSGQGPSPLHF; CDR3nt: TGTGCCAGCAGCCAAAGCGGACAGGGCCCTTCACCCCTCCACTTT; abundance: .; j_gene: TRBJ1-6; d_gene: TRBD1; v_gene: TRBV11-2
CDR3aa: CASSGSETLSTGELFF; CDR3nt: TGCGCCAGCAGCGGCAGCGAGACCCTTTCAACCGGGGAGCTGTTTTTT; abundance: .; j_gene: TRBJ2-2; d_gene: .; v_gene: TRBV5-1
CDR3aa: CASSAQRTSTDTQYF; CDR3nt: TGTGCCAGCAGCGCCCAGCGGACTAGCACAGATACGCAGTATTTT; abundance: .; j_gene: TRBJ2-3; d_gene: .; v_gene: TRBV7-2
CDR3aa: CSAGQARGNTQYF; CDR3nt: TGCAGCGCCGGACAGGCCCGAGGGAATACGCAGTATTTT; abundance: few; j_gene: TRBJ2-3; d_gene: TRBD1; v_gene: TRBV29-1
CDR3aa: CASSQDPASRYNEQFF; CDR3nt: TGTGCCAGCAGCCAAGATCCGGCTAGCAGGTACAATGAGCAGTTCTTC; abundance: many; j_gene: TRBJ2-1; d_gene: .; v_gene: TRBV4-2
CDR3aa: CASGLLGSGNTIYF; CDR3nt: TGTGCCAGCGGCCTCCTGGGATCTGGAAACACCATATATTTT; abundance: few; j_gene: TRBJ1-3; d_gene: .; v_gene: TRBV6-1
CDR3aa: CASSSRGHYEQYF; CDR3nt: TGTGCCAGCAGCTCCAGGGGGCACTACGAGCAGTACTTC; abundance: .; j_gene: TRBJ2-7; d_gene: TRBD1; v_gene: TRBV7-9
CDR3aa: CASSLVVADTQYF; CDR3nt: TGTGCCAGCAGCTTAGTAGTCGCAGATACGCAGTATTTT; abundance: few; j_gene: TRBJ2-3; d_gene: .; v_gene: TRBV11-2
CDR3aa: CSARDSAGGQYNEQFF; CDR3nt: TGCAGTGCTAGAGACTCAGCGGGAGGACAATACAATGAGCAGTTCTTC; abundance: .; j_gene: TRBJ2-1; d_gene: TRBD2; v_gene: TRBV20-1
CDR3aa: CASSLVVVEAIYNEQFF; CDR3nt: TGTGCCAGCAGCTTAGTAGTTGTGGAGGCGATATACAATGAGCAGTTCTTC; abundance: many; j_gene: TRBJ2-1; d_gene: .; v_gene: TRBV7-8
CDR3aa: CSAQIEEGRQYF; CDR3nt: TGCAGTGCTCAAATCGAGGAGGGGAGGCAGTACTTC; abundance: few; j_gene: TRBJ2-7; d_gene: .; v_gene: TRBV20-1
CDR3aa: CAAAGASGGYNEQFF; CDR3nt: TGTGCCGCGGCCGGGGCGTCCGGGGGGTACAATGAGCAGTTCTTC; abundance: .; j_gene: TRBJ2-1; d_gene: TRBD2; v_gene: TRBV24-1
CDR3aa: CASSLAENNEQFF; CDR3nt: TGTGCCAGCAGCTTAGCAGAAAACAATGAGCAGTTCTTC; abundance: medium-sized; j_gene: TRBJ2-1; d_gene: .; v_gene: TRBV7-2
CDR3aa: CASSPLTSGVETQYF; CDR3nt: TGTGCCAGCAGCCCACTGACTAGCGGGGTAGAGACCCAGTACTTC; abundance: few; j_gene: TRBJ2-5; d_gene: TRBD2; v_gene: TRBV3-1
CDR3aa: CASSHTGTERSEQFF; CDR3nt: TGCGCCAGCTCTCACACCGGGACGGAAAGGAGTGAGCAGTTCTTC; abundance: .; j_gene: TRBJ2-1; d_gene: .; v_gene: TRBV5-1
CDR3aa: CASSLGGRGTNQPQHF; CDR3nt: TGTGCCAGCAGCTTAGGGGGCAGGGGGACAAATCAGCCCCAGCATTTT; abundance: few; j_gene: TRBJ1-5; d_gene: TRBD1; v_gene: TRBV7-8
CDR3aa: CSVSRRLAGGKSSYNEQFF; CDR3nt: TGCAGCGTTAGTCGGAGACTAGCGGGAGGAAAAAGCTCCTACAATGAGCAGTTCTTC; abundance: few; j_gene: TRBJ2-1; d_gene: TRBD2; v_gene: TRBV29-1
CDR3aa: CATTPGGGGYYNEQFF; CDR3nt: TGTGCCACCACCCCCGGAGGGGGAGGCTATTACAATGAGCAGTTCTTC; abundance: .; j_gene: TRBJ2-1; d_gene: .; v_gene: TRBV10-3
CDR3aa: CASSFVFTSYEQYF; CDR3nt: TGTGCCAGCAGTTTCGTTTTTACCTCCTACGAGCAGTACTTC; abundance: .; j_gene: TRBJ2-7; d_gene: .; v_gene: TRBV27
CDR3aa: CSARGGRTEAFF; CDR3nt: TGCAGTGCTAGAGGGGGCCGGACTGAAGCTTTCTTT; abundance: .; j_gene: TRBJ1-1; d_gene: .; v_gene: TRBV20-1
CDR3aa: CASSLALGKSGGLFF; CDR3nt: TGTGCCAGCAGCTTAGCGCTGGGGAAGTCGGGGGGACTGTTTTTT; abundance: .; j_gene: TRBJ1-4; d_gene: .; v_gene: TRBV7-2
CDR3aa: CASTSSGDTQYF; CDR3nt: TGTGCCAGCACTTCTAGCGGGGATACGCAGTATTTT; abundance: .; j_gene: TRBJ2-3; d_gene: TRBD2; v_gene: TRBV2
CDR3aa: CASSQPGLAVNEQFF; CDR3nt: TGTGCCAGCAGCCAACCGGGACTAGCGGTGAATGAGCAGTTCTTC; abundance: .; j_gene: TRBJ2-1; d_gene: TRBD2; v_gene: TRBV3-1
CDR3aa: CASRYQAFTDTQYF; CDR3nt: TGTGCCAGCAGGTACCAGGCCTTCACAGATACGCAGTATTTT; abundance: .; j_gene: TRBJ2-3; d_gene: .; v_gene: TRBV6-5
CDR3aa: CASSPALDRGYNEQFF; CDR3nt: TGTGCCAGCAGCCCAGCGCTGGACAGGGGGTACAATGAGCAGTTCTTC; abundance: few; j_gene: TRBJ2-1; d_gene: TRBD1; v_gene: TRBV12-3/TRBV12-4
CDR3aa: CATSSARGEKLFF; CDR3nt: TGTGCCACCAGCAGTGCAAGGGGAGAAAAACTGTTTTTT; abundance: many; j_gene: TRBJ1-4; d_gene: .; v_gene: TRBV15
CDR3aa: CASSVSPELEQFF; CDR3nt: TGTGCCAGCAGCGTGTCTCCGGAACTTGAGCAGTTCTTC; abundance: .; j_gene: TRBJ2-1; d_gene: .; v_gene: TRBV9
CDR3aa: CASSPLVSGSTDTQYF; CDR3nt: TGTGCCAGCAGCCCCCTGGTTAGCGGCAGCACAGATACGCAGTATTTT; abundance: few; j_gene: TRBJ2-3; d_gene: .; v_gene: TRBV11-2
CDR3aa: CATSPRSGRASDEQFF; CDR3nt: TGTGCCACCAGCCCCCGTAGCGGGAGGGCCAGTGATGAGCAGTTCTTC; abundance: .; j_gene: TRBJ2-1; d_gene: TRBD2; v_gene: TRBV15
CDR3aa: CASPPIRAEGQYNEQFF; CDR3nt: TGTGCCAGCCCCCCCATCCGGGCGGAGGGCCAATACAATGAGCAGTTCTTC; abundance: few; j_gene: TRBJ2-1; d_gene: .; v_gene: TRBV18
CDR3aa: CASSSRDRGTEAFF; CDR3nt: TGTGCCAGCAGTTCGCGGGACAGGGGCACTGAAGCTTTCTTT; abundance: few; j_gene: TRBJ1-1; d_gene: TRBD1; v_gene: TRBV12-3/TRBV12-4
CDR3aa: CASSDRGPNTGELFF; CDR3nt: TGTGCCAGCAGCGATCGGGGCCCTAACACCGGGGAGCTGTTTTTT; abundance: .; j_gene: TRBJ2-2; d_gene: .; v_gene: TRBV7-9
CDR3aa: CASSLAGSYQETQYF; CDR3nt: TGTGCCAGCAGCTTAGCGGGGAGTTACCAAGAGACCCAGTACTTC; abundance: .; j_gene: TRBJ2-5; d_gene: .; v_gene: TRBV7-6
CDR3aa: CASSPTGRGDNEQFF; CDR3nt: TGTGCCAGCAGCCCGACAGGGAGAGGGGACAATGAGCAGTTCTTC; abundance: few; j_gene: TRBJ2-1; d_gene: TRBD1; v_gene: TRBV4-2
CDR3aa: CSARANFGGRLQDSPLHF; CDR3nt: TGCAGTGCTAGAGCTAATTTCGGGGGGCGCCTTCAGGATTCACCCCTCCACTTT; abundance: few; j_gene: TRBJ1-6; d_gene: .; v_gene: TRBV20-1
CDR3aa: CASSSRLADSNQPQHF; CDR3nt: TGTGCCAGCAGTTCCCGACTCGCAGATAGCAATCAGCCCCAGCATTTT; abundance: few; j_gene: TRBJ1-5; d_gene: .; v_gene: TRBV12-3/TRBV12-4
CDR3aa: CSGGAGLEKLFF; CDR3nt: TGCAGCGGGGGGGCAGGGCTCGAAAAACTGTTTTTT; abundance: few; j_gene: TRBJ1-4; d_gene: .; v_gene: TRBV29-1
CDR3aa: CASSLRLGQDNSPLHF; CDR3nt: TGTGCCAGCAGTTTACGGCTCGGACAGGATAATTCACCCCTCCACTTT; abundance: few; j_gene: TRBJ1-6; d_gene: TRBD1; v_gene: TRBV27
CDR3aa: CASSPLGTGNTGELFF; CDR3nt: TGTGCCAGCAGTCCCCTTGGGACAGGGAACACCGGGGAGCTGTTTTTT; abundance: many; j_gene: TRBJ2-2; d_gene: TRBD1; v_gene: TRBV6-1
CDR3aa: CASSKTSGNSYNEQFF; CDR3nt: TGTGCCAGCAGTAAAACCTCGGGAAACTCCTACAATGAGCAGTTCTTC; abundance: .; j_gene: TRBJ2-1; d_gene: .; v_gene: TRBV2
CDR3aa: CASSLGRGDGQPQHF; CDR3nt: TGTGCCAGCAGTTTAGGCAGGGGCGATGGTCAGCCCCAGCATTTT; abundance: few; j_gene: TRBJ1-5; d_gene: .; v_gene: TRBV27